The T cell receptor beta chain under discussion was sequenced for a study of naive and memory T cell subsets. Germline loops: CDR1 DFQATT, CDR2 SNEGSKA (reference sequence). The CDR3 has 15 amino acids. With 0 bases clipped from V and 1 base from J, the junction kept 2 bases outside the gene matches. Study outcomes and limitations: A few larger clonotypes appeared in naive repertoires, especially CD8, possibly memory cells re-expressing CD45RA.

Both TRBC1 and TRBC2 were covered by a beta constant-region primer of two equimolar oligonucleotides. Nested alpha and beta constant-region primers with the SP2 primer drove four PCR rounds on ligated cDNA. TCRdb re-analysed the UMI-ligation and nested PCR reads in MiXCR, keeping a single row per CDR3 protein. The sample comprises roughly 150,000 distinct CDR3 sequences, roughly 22% of which are singletons, and 0.1% to 0.11% rests with the top ten. A word on this clonotype: The antigen remains undetermined.

Cells stained for CD3, CD4, CD8, CD45RA, CD27 and viability were sorted into four CD45RA/CD27 subsets. V and J are TRBV20-1 and TRBJ2-7; TRBD2 agrees at 11 bases. This clonotype was obtained from a human donor in good health. The sequenced material came from naive CD4+ T cells from blood. The CDR3 DNA reads TGCAGTGCTAGAGACCCTAGCGGGAGGTCCTACGAGCAGTACTTC. Protein product: CSARDPSGRSYEQYF.